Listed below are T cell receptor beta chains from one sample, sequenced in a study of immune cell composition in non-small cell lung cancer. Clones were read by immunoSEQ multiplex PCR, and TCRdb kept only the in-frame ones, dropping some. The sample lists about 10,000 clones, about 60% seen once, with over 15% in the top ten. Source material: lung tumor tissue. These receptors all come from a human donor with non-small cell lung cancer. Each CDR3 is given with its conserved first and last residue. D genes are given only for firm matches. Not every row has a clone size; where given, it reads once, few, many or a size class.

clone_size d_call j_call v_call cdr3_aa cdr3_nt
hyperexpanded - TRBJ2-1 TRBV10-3 CAISEGGGGLNNEQFF TGTGCCATCAGTGAGGGGGGCGGGGGATTAAACAATGAGCAGTTCTTC
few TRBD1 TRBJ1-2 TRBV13 CASSWTGANYGYTF TGTGCCAGCAGCTGGACAGGGGCGAACTATGGCTACACCTTC
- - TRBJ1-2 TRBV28 CASSALQTNYGYTF TGTGCCAGCAGTGCCTTACAGACTAACTATGGCTACACCTTC
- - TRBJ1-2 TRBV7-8 CASSLELNYGYTF TGTGCCAGCAGCTTAGAACTCAACTATGGCTACACCTTC
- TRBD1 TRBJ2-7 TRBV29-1 CSAVGGARREQYF TGCAGCGCCGTAGGGGGCGCGAGGCGCGAGCAGTACTTC
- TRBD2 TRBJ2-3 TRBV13 CASNQAGGRGTQYF TGTGCCAGCAACCAAGCGGGAGGAAGAGGTACGCAGTATTTT
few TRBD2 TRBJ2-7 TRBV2 CASSSTPTSGRRYEQYF TGTGCCAGCAGTTCCACCCCGACTAGCGGGAGACGTTACGAGCAGTACTTC
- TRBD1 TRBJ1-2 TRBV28 CASSLARQGFYGYTF TGTGCCAGCAGTTTGGCCCGACAGGGGTTCTATGGCTACACCTTC
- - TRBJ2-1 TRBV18 CASSPRTRDEQFF TGTGCCAGCTCACCAAGGACCAGGGATGAGCAGTTCTTC
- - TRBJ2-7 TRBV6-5 CATQEGGIYEQYF TGTGCCACCCAGGAAGGGGGTATCTACGAGCAGTACTTC
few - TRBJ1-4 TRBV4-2 CASSQGNGVVLFF TGTGCCAGCAGCCAAGGAAACGGAGTCGTTCTGTTTTTT
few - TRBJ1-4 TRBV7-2 CASSLNARELFF TGTGCCAGCAGCTTAAACGCGCGGGAACTGTTTTTT
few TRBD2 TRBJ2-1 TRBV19 CASGTSGAYNEQFF TGTGCCAGTGGGACTAGCGGAGCCTACAATGAGCAGTTCTTC
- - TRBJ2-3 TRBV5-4 CASSLVGTGTDTQYF TGTGCCAGCAGCTTGGTTGGAACGGGAACAGATACGCAGTATTTT
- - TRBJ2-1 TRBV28 CASKTSRNYNEQFF TGTGCCAGCAAGACCAGCAGGAACTACAATGAGCAGTTCTTC
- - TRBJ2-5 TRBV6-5 CASSFGETQYF TGTGCCAGCAGTTTCGGAGAGACCCAGTACTTC
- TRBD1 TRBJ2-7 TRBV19 CASSAGTGSYEQYF TGTGCCAGTAGTGCCGGGACAGGGTCCTACGAGCAGTACTTC
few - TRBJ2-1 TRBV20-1 CSADRTNEQFF TGCAGTGCCGACCGGACTAATGAGCAGTTCTTC